This T cell receptor (beta chain) originates from a study of identical twins. MiXCR was run by TCRdb on the 5' RACE reads, yielding one entry per CDR3 protein. The sample consists of approximately 280,000 distinct CDR3 sequences, more than 6.5% of them appearing once. Trimming cost V 4 bases and J 2 bases, with 19 bases left between them. The CDR3 extends over 17 amino acids. Germline assignment: CDR1 SGHKS and CDR2 YYEKEE (reference sequence). A further study also used this sample, focusing on yellow fever vaccine responses in identical twins.

This rearrangement joins TRBV5-5 to TRBJ1-3; D call uncertain. The sequenced sample was memory (CD45RO+) T cells sorted from blood. This TCR was recovered from a woman aged 18-30 years in good health. This chain's CDR3 is CASSEVSVSVAGNTIYF. As DNA, the CDR3 is TGTGCCAGCAGCGAAGTTAGTGTCTCAGTCGCTGGAAACACCATATATTTT.